The 4 T cell receptor beta chains below were found in one sample sequenced in a study of cytomegalovirus exposure and HLA in healthy donors. Both 60 Vbeta primers and 13 Jbeta primers went into the PCR. Sequenced by immunoSEQ multiplex PCR; TCRdb stores in-frame clones only, minus some. The repertoire holds tens of thousands of clones, with about three quarters as singletons. Sequencing was done on a sample of PBMCs. The receptors derive from a male donor in good health and CMV-seropositive.

The rearrangement links TRBV13 to TRBJ2-1; 9 bases are a match to TRBD1. CDR3 length: 13 amino acids. The germline gives CDR1 PRHDT, CDR2 FYEKMQ (reference sequence). V was pared by 4 bases and J by 11 bases, with 6 bases of the junction left unmatched. The CDR3 protein is CASSSDRGNKQFF. The CDR3, as DNA: TGTGCCAGCAGCTCGGACAGGGGAAATAAGCAGTTCTTC. Based on the CDR3 plus reference TRBV13 and TRBJ2-1, the full variable domain is AAGVIQSPRHLIKEKRETATLKCYPIPRHDTVYWYQQGPGQDPQFLISFYEKMQSDKGSIPDRFSAQQFSDYHSELNMSSLELGDSALYFCASSSDRGNKQFFGPGTRLTVL.

This chain uses TRBV15 with TRBJ2-2; TRBD2 agrees at 9 bases. Losses at the gene ends were 0 bases for V and 2 bases for J; bases not matched to a gene: 7. Germline-derived CDR1 and CDR2 are LNHNV and YYDKDF (reference sequence). This CDR3 contains 18 residues. The DNA of the CDR3 is TGTGCCACCAGCAGAGAGCTAAGAGCGGGGGGAAACACCGGGGAGCTGTTTTTT. Translated, it gives CATSRELRAGGNTGELFF.

This chain connects TRBV19 to TRBJ1-1; D is undetermined. The CDR3 extends over 11 amino acids. V lost 7 bases and J 5 bases, leaving 8 bases between the germline ends. CDR1 LNHDA and CDR2 SQIVND come from the germline V gene (reference sequence). The CDR3 region has the DNA TGTGCCAGTACCCGGGATACTGAAGCTTTCTTT. Its translation: CASTRDTEAFF.

The chain recombines TRBV6-6 with TRBJ2-7, with 8 bases fitting TRBD2. J was trimmed by 3 bases and V by 7 bases; bases with no gene match: 8. Germline CDR1 and CDR2: MNHNY and SVGAGI (reference sequence). This CDR3 comprises 14 residues. The CDR3 spells CASTGGPTLYEQYF. The CDR3 bases are TGTGCCAGCACGGGAGGGCCTACCCTCTACGAGCAGTACTTC.